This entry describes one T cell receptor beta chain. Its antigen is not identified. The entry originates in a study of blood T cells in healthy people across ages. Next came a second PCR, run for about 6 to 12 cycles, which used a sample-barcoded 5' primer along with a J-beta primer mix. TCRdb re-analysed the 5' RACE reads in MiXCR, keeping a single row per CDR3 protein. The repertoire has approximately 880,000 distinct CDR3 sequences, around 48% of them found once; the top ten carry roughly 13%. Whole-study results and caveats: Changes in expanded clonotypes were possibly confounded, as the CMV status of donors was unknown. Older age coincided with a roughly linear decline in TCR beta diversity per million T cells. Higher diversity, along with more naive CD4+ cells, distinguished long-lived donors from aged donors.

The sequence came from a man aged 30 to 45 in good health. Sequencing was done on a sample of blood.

This CDR3 reads CASTRGRSPETQYF. The DNA of the CDR3 is TGTGCCAGCACGCGGGGACGGTCGCCAGAGACCCAGTACTTC. V usage is TRBV6-6 and J usage is TRBJ2-7; D is possibly TRBD2 (6 bases). Matching the DNA end better, TRBJ2-5 makes the J call doubtful. CDR3 length: 14 amino acids. Looked up from germline, CDR1 is MNHNY and CDR2 is SVGAGI (reference sequence).